These T cell receptor beta chains were read from a single sample in a study of T-cell memory formation after mild COVID-19. MiXCR was run by TCRdb on the 5' RACE reads, yielding one entry per CDR3 protein. The table lists 300,000 or so distinct CDR3 sequences, around 15% of them singletons. Specimen: PBMCs or a T cell subset sorted from them (not recorded which). Receptors were obtained from a man aged 18-30 years who had mild COVID-19 (a few samples of this study predate the infection). Cell type and time point are not known. Both conserved end residues are trimmed from each CDR3.

>TRBV10-3
AISSYNEQF
>TRBV7-6
ASSRRPETAAQGANVLT
>TRBV5-4
ASSSTGADYGYT
>TRBV3-1
ASSQVPTPYYEQY
>TRBV7-3
ASSPTSGGWNEQF
>TRBV6-5
ASSYSGAGGALGQF
>TRBV4-2
ASSREGGQETQY
>TRBV5-1
ASRLGQGGEKLF
>TRBV5-1
ASSFTGTGLF
>TRBV6-2/TRBV6-3
ASRRDGSYEQY
>TRBV5-1
ASSGTGTGGASEKLF
>TRBV7-8
ASSLARSPRGGKETQY
>TRBV7-2
ASSLVRHQNTEAF
>TRBV6-2/TRBV6-3
ASISGGLYSYNEQF
>TRBV9
ASSGIAGGNEQF
>TRBV7-2
ASSFVGGSNQPQH
>TRBV2
ASTRDRGNGYT
>TRBV12-3/TRBV12-4
ASSLGWGSGNTIY
>TRBV5-1
ASKVGNTGELF
>TRBV7-9
ASRAPSGTEAF
>TRBV20-1
SAEPGTGDGYT
>TRBV5-5
ASSLSQGNQPQH
>TRBV28
ASSLRAPLETQY
>TRBV6-2/TRBV6-3
ASSSGVDEKLF
>TRBV29-1
SVGGVGQPTSGYT
>TRBV20-1
SGSGESGYEQY
>TRBV2
ASSSPNQDQY
>TRBV3-1
ASRNGWNTEAF
>TRBV12-3/TRBV12-4
ASSFQRGAGDTQY
>TRBV7-2
ASNRRQETQY
>TRBV15
ATSRGDSGGETQY
>TRBV7-2
ASVDPNYGYT
>TRBV5-1
ASSLGRGGYNEQF
>TRBV5-6
ASSLVAVNTEAF
>TRBV6-2/TRBV6-3
ASSYPQWKITQY
>TRBV29-1
SVDGTGTDTQY
>TRBV7-2
ASSYDGETQY
>TRBV18
ASSPFGGLQGEQF
>TRBV5-1
ASSLETVAYEQY
>TRBV2
ATEAGNNEQF
>TRBV4-1
ASSRSAGTTNEKLF
>TRBV2
ASFFDSNTEAF
>TRBV28
ASSLRVGGQY
>TRBV6-2/TRBV6-3
ASSYRLSGANVLT
>TRBV24-1
ATSDFSRNNEQF
>TRBV7-2
ASSSVSGGVNEQF
>TRBV9
ASSDRDREGTQY
>TRBV6-5
ASSRLTGLNYGYT
>TRBV20-1
SARDFRGMNTEAF
>TRBV6-6
ASNAWGPEDTQY
>TRBV5-1
ASRLDSFNYGYT
>TRBV15
ATSQGTAPSTDTQY
>TRBV6-2/TRBV6-3
ASHLNQLSSYEQY